Listed below are T cell receptor beta chains from one sample, sequenced in a study of kidney transplant recipient with SARS-CoV-2 infection. From the reads, TCRdb called clonotypes with MiXCR, one entry per CDR3 protein. Among 250,000 or so distinct CDR3 sequences, under 30% were seen once, and the ten largest hold almost 7.5%. Material: a blood sample, obtained at baseline and on roughly day 110 from a kidney transplant recipient. These receptors all come from a male patient between 25 and 39 years old who had COVID-19 and was a kidney transplant recipient. A subset of T cells may come from the graft donor. Both conserved end residues are part of each CDR3. The D gene is left open where the match is weak. Some rows mark clone size as missing; the rest say once, few, many or name a class of expanded clone.

>TRBV7-2|NA|TRBJ1-5|many
TGTGCCAGCAGCTTAAGTGGGACCAACAATCAGCCCCAGCATTTT
CASSLSGTNNQPQHF
>TRBV2|TRBD1|TRBJ1-5|NA
TGTGCCAACAGCGACAGGGGAGGCAATCAGCCCCAGCATTTT
CANSDRGGNQPQHF
>TRBV6-5|NA|TRBJ1-2|many
TGTGCCAGCACCCAGTCTTTGGGGGGCGCGGGCTACACCTTC
CASTQSLGGAGYTF
>TRBV3-1|NA|TRBJ2-2|NA
TGTGCCAGCTCTCATCGGGGCGTCCAGACCGGGGAGCTGTTTTTT
CASSHRGVQTGELFF
>TRBV7-4|NA|TRBJ1-2|many
TGTGCCAGCAGCTGCACTAATTCAGCTCGAAAGACCTATGGCTACACCTTC
CASSCTNSARKTYGYTF
>TRBV12-3/TRBV12-4|NA|TRBJ2-7|NA
TGTGCCGGCAGTCGGGGGTCAACCTACGAGCAGTACTTC
CAGSRGSTYEQYF
>TRBV28|TRBD1|TRBJ1-2|many
TGTGCCAGCAAACAGGGGGCAGAGGGCTACACCTTC
CASKQGAEGYTF
>TRBV28|NA|TRBJ1-2|NA
TGTGCCAGCAGTTCGCAGCGTCCTCGACGAAAGACCTATGGCTACACCTTC
CASSSQRPRRKTYGYTF
>TRBV11-2|NA|TRBJ2-7|many
TGTGCCAGCAGCCGTCCTTCAAGAGCCTACGAGCAGTACTTC
CASSRPSRAYEQYF
>TRBV28|TRBD1|TRBJ1-2|many
TGTGCCAGCAGTCAAGGACAGGGTACGGGCTACACCTTC
CASSQGQGTGYTF
>TRBV3-1|NA|TRBJ1-2|many
TGTGCCAGCAGCCAAGGACAGCTCTATGGCTACACCTTC
CASSQGQLYGYTF
>TRBV5-6|NA|TRBJ1-2|few
TGTGCCAGCTCAACTGGCAATAGTCGAAAGACCTATGGCTACACCTTC
CASSTGNSRKTYGYTF
>TRBV6-6|NA|TRBJ1-4|NA
TGTGCCAGCACCGACCTTGGGGTTGGTAATGAAAAACTGTTTTTT
CASTDLGVGNEKLFF
>TRBV12-3/TRBV12-4|NA|TRBJ1-3|many
TGTGCCAGCGGACGGAGCTCTGGAAACACCATATATTTT
CASGRSSGNTIYF
>TRBV9|NA|TRBJ1-2|many
TGTGCCAGCAGCGGACTGCAGGGGACGATCTATGGCTACACCTTC
CASSGLQGTIYGYTF
>TRBV10-3|TRBD2|TRBJ2-7|many
TGTGCCATCGGGGGGACTAGCGGATTCTCCTACGAGCAGTACTTC
CAIGGTSGFSYEQYF
>TRBV10-1|NA|TRBJ1-2|NA
TGCGCCAGCAGTTCGCATTCAAGATCGCGAAAGACCTATGGCTACACCTTC
CASSSHSRSRKTYGYTF
>TRBV28|TRBD1|TRBJ1-6|many
TGTGCCAGCAGTTCTCGGGACAGCCGGGCGGGGAATTCACCCCTCCACTTT
CASSSRDSRAGNSPLHF
>TRBV24-1|NA|TRBJ2-3|many
TGTGCCACCAGTGATCGTGGTAGAGCAGATACGCAGTATTTT
CATSDRGRADTQYF
>TRBV12-5|NA|TRBJ1-2|NA
TGTGCTAGTGGTCGGATAGCTTTGCAGGGAAAGACCTATGGCTGCACCTTC
CASGRIALQGKTYGCTF
>TRBV19|TRBD2|TRBJ2-3|NA
TGTGCCAGTAGTTGGGGGATAAGCGGGAGAGGCACAGATACGCAGTATTTT
CASSWGISGRGTDTQYF
>TRBV7-8|TRBD2|TRBJ2-6|few
TGTGCCAGCGGAGGGAGGGCCTCTGGGGCCAACGTCCTGACTTTC
CASGGRASGANVLTF
>TRBV30|TRBD2|TRBJ2-7|many
TGTGCCTGGCAGGGACTAGCGGGAAACGAGCAGTACTTC
CAWQGLAGNEQYF
>TRBV5-1|TRBD2|TRBJ2-1|many
TGCGCCAGCAGCGGTTCAACTAGCGGGAGTTACAATGAGCAGTTCTTC
CASSGSTSGSYNEQFF
>TRBV9|NA|TRBJ2-2|many
TGTGCCAGCAGCGTGGGGGCCGTAAACACCGGGGAGCTGTTTTTT
CASSVGAVNTGELFF
>TRBV5-6|NA|TRBJ1-5|many
TGTGCCAGCAGCTTCTACGCAGGGAACTCAGGGCCCCAGCATTTT
CASSFYAGNSGPQHF
>TRBV5-1|NA|TRBJ2-1|NA
TGCGCCAGCAGCCCTGGGCCTGACAGGAGGGAGCAGTCCTTC
CASSPGPDRREQSF
>TRBV7-2|NA|TRBJ1-2|many
TGTGCCAGCAGCGCAGGGATCAACTATGGCTACACCTTC
CASSAGINYGYTF
>TRBV5-5|NA|TRBJ2-3|NA
TGTGCCAGCAGCCCAGGACCCCCGATCACAGGTACGCAGTATTTT
CASSPGPPITGTQYF
>TRBV4-1|NA|TRBJ2-7|many
TGCGCCAGCAGCCAAGTGGGGGCGGGGAGGGAATACTTC
CASSQVGAGREYF
>TRBV20-1|TRBD2|TRBJ2-7|many
TGCAGTGCTAGAGATCCCCAAAGCGGGGTTTACGAGCAGTACTTC
CSARDPQSGVYEQYF
>TRBV3-1|NA|TRBJ2-2|NA
TGTGCCGGCAGCAATCTTGTTCCCATTTCGGGCTTGACCGGGGAGCTGTTTTTT
CAGSNLVPISGLTGELFF
>TRBV4-3|NA|TRBJ1-2|many
TGCGCCAGCAGCCCAAATCCAGGACGTCGAAAGACCTATGGCTACACCTTC
CASSPNPGRRKTYGYTF
>TRBV9|NA|TRBJ2-7|many
TGTGCCAGCAGCGTAGGGCCCGGGGGCCAATACGAGCAGTACTTC
CASSVGPGGQYEQYF
>TRBV7-1|NA|TRBJ1-2|NA
TGTGCCAGCAGCTTGACCTATCACGAGGGAAAGACCTATGGCCACACCTTC
CASSLTYHEGKTYGHTF
>TRBV4-1|NA|TRBJ1-6|many
TGCGCCAGCAGCCAAGACAGGGTGGGATCACCCCTCCACTTT
CASSQDRVGSPLHF
>TRBV19|TRBD1|TRBJ1-2|many
TGTGCCAGTACCAGTACGACAGGGAGTGGCTATGGCTACACCTTC
CASTSTTGSGYGYTF
>TRBV6-6|NA|TRBJ1-6|many
TGTGCCAGCAGAGACGGTGCACCCCTCCACTTT
CASRDGAPLHF
>TRBV20-1|NA|TRBJ1-4|many
TGCAGTGCTAGGCCCAGGAAGGATGAAAAACTGTTTTTT
CSARPRKDEKLFF
>TRBV7-9|TRBD2|TRBJ2-1|many
TGTGCCAGCAGCTGGTGGACTAGCGGCCACAATGAGCAGTTCTTC
CASSWWTSGHNEQFF